Listed below are T cell receptor beta chains from one sample, sequenced in a study of identical twins. MiXCR, applied by TCRdb to the 5' RACE reads, yields one record per CDR3 protein. The sample lists 500,000 or so distinct CDR3 sequences, 22% seen once, with around 0.9% in the top ten. These sequences were also reported in another study, on T cells expressing NK-cell markers.

Sequences were obtained from CD4+ T cells sorted from blood. The origin of the receptors is a young woman in good health. Both conserved end residues are part of each CDR3. The D gene is left open where the match is weak. The listing skips clone size in some rows; elsewhere it reads once, few, many or a size class.

cdr3_aa: CASSKRGLAGGRVTGELFF
cdr3_nt: TGTGCCAGCAGCAAACGGGGACTAGCGGGAGGGAGGGTCACCGGGGAGCTGTTTTTT
j_call: TRBJ2-2
d_call: NA
v_call: TRBV21-1
clone_size: few

cdr3_aa: CASCQAGQGYNEQFF
cdr3_nt: TGTGCCAGCTGCCAAGCGGGACAGGGATACAATGAGCAGTTCTTC
j_call: TRBJ2-1
d_call: TRBD1
v_call: TRBV3-1
clone_size: NA

cdr3_aa: CSARGPLAGDETQYF
cdr3_nt: TGCAGTGCTAGAGGGCCACTAGCGGGAGATGAGACCCAGTACTTC
j_call: TRBJ2-5
d_call: TRBD2
v_call: TRBV20-1
clone_size: NA

cdr3_aa: CASSKTPGLAGENTQYF
cdr3_nt: TGTGCCAGCTCAAAGACTCCGGGACTAGCGGGAGAGAATACGCAGTATTTT
j_call: TRBJ2-3
d_call: TRBD2
v_call: TRBV18
clone_size: few

cdr3_aa: CASSQGPRDTQYF
cdr3_nt: TGCGCCAGCAGCCAGGGGCCGAGGGATACGCAGTATTTT
j_call: TRBJ2-3
d_call: NA
v_call: TRBV4-3
clone_size: many

cdr3_aa: CSGSRQAINEQFF
cdr3_nt: TGCAGTGGGTCACGACAGGCTATCAATGAGCAGTTCTTC
j_call: TRBJ2-1
d_call: NA
v_call: TRBV20-1
clone_size: NA

cdr3_aa: CASSTGSSGANVLTF
cdr3_nt: TGCGCCAGCAGCACGGGGAGCTCTGGGGCCAACGTCCTGACTTTC
j_call: TRBJ2-6
d_call: NA
v_call: TRBV5-1
clone_size: few

cdr3_aa: CASSLTTDTDTQYF
cdr3_nt: TGCGCCAGCAGCTTGACGACAGACACAGATACGCAGTATTTT
j_call: TRBJ2-3
d_call: NA
v_call: TRBV5-1
clone_size: few

cdr3_aa: CASSYGQGPGTIYF
cdr3_nt: TGCGCCAGCAGCTACGGACAGGGGCCCGGCACCATATATTTT
j_call: TRBJ1-3
d_call: TRBD1
v_call: TRBV5-1
clone_size: NA

cdr3_aa: CASSQAGGDTQYF
cdr3_nt: TGTGCCAGCAGCCAAGCGGGGGGGGATACGCAGTATTTT
j_call: TRBJ2-3
d_call: TRBD2
v_call: TRBV3-1
clone_size: many

cdr3_aa: CASSIAPYTGELFF
cdr3_nt: TGTGCCAGCAGTATAGCCCCCTACACCGGGGAGCTGTTTTTT
j_call: TRBJ2-2
d_call: NA
v_call: TRBV7-2
clone_size: NA

cdr3_aa: CASSLGLPNTEAFF
cdr3_nt: TGCGCCAGCAGCTTGGGACTCCCGAACACTGAAGCTTTCTTT
j_call: TRBJ1-1
d_call: NA
v_call: TRBV5-1
clone_size: few

cdr3_aa: CATSVQGGRDIQYF
cdr3_nt: TGTGCCACCAGCGTCCAGGGTGGAAGGGACATTCAGTACTTC
j_call: TRBJ2-4
d_call: NA
v_call: TRBV7-9
clone_size: NA

cdr3_aa: CASSFRPQGNTQYF
cdr3_nt: TGTGCCAGCAGCTTCCGCCCCCAGGGAAATACGCAGTATTTT
j_call: TRBJ2-3
d_call: NA
v_call: TRBV7-8
clone_size: NA

cdr3_aa: CASRSSGLTKNIQYF
cdr3_nt: TGTGCCAGCAGATCGTCGGGACTTACCAAAAACATTCAGTACTTC
j_call: TRBJ2-4
d_call: NA
v_call: TRBV6-2/TRBV6-3
clone_size: NA